The 27 T cell receptor beta chains presented below share a single source sample, sequenced in a study of T-cell memory formation after mild COVID-19. TCRdb re-called the 5' RACE reads with MiXCR, one entry per CDR3 protein. The repertoire holds tens of thousands of distinct CDR3 sequences, with about 13% as singletons. Sequencing was carried out using PBMCs or a T cell subset sorted from them (not recorded which). Receptors originate from an adult woman who had mild COVID-19 (a few samples of this study predate the infection). Cell type and time point are not known.

The chain is built from TRBV30 and TRBJ2-3; 7 bases fit TRBD2. Germline V CDR1 and CDR2: GTSNPN, SVGIG (reference sequence). With 5 bases clipped from V and 0 bases from J, the junction kept 5 bases outside the gene matches. The CDR3 has 14 residues. CDR3 sequence (DNA): TGTGCCTGGTTCAGGGAGGGGAGCACAGATACGCAGTATTTT. It is translated as CAWFREGSTDTQYF.

This clonotype was seen repeatedly, ten times or more. The chain recombines TRBV4-3 with TRBJ2-2; TRBD2 is a possible D gene (6 bases). Looked up from germline, CDR1 is LGHNA and CDR2 is YSLEER. Trimming cost V 0 bases and J 6 bases, with 17 bases left between them. This CDR3 is built from 17 residues. The CDR3 bases are TGCGCCAGCAGCCAAGATCCGGGGGAGGCTTCCCCCGGGGAGCTGTTTTTT. Encoded protein: CASSQDPGEASPGELFF.

This clonotype occurred a few times. The chain has TRBV12-3 or TRBV12-4 and TRBJ2-1; TRBD1 matches at 12 bases. This CDR3 contains 16 residues. V shed 3 bases and J 9 bases; nucleotides not matched to a gene: 9. CDR3 DNA: TGTGCCAGCAGTTTTCCGGGACAGGGGGCTGAGGGTGAGCAGTTCTTC. Translating gives CASSFPGQGAEGEQFF.

The V gene is TRBV7-8, the J gene TRBJ2-7; tentatively, D is TRBD1 (6 bases). The V end was cut by 5 bases, the J end by 0 bases, with 14 bases between. In germline, CDR1 is SGHVS, CDR2 FQNEAQ. The CDR3 loop spans 15 amino acids. CDR3 residues: CASSAPGQSSYEQYF. The DNA for the CDR3 is TGTGCCAGCAGCGCACCCGGACAGTCCTCCTACGAGCAGTACTTC. The full variable domain, completed using reference TRBV7-8 and TRBJ2-7, is GAGVSQSPRYKVAKRGQDVALRCDPISGHVSLFWYQQALGQGPEFLTYFQNEAQLDKSGLPSDRFFAERPEGSVSTLKIQRTQQEDSAVYLCASSAPGQSSYEQYFGPGTRLTVT.

The sample holds a few counts of this clonotype. The genes are TRBV20-1 and TRBJ1-5; D is unresolved. Between the trimmed V and J ends, which lost 2 bases and 7 bases, there was a span of 9 bases. This CDR3 spans 12 amino acids. The V gene's germline CDR1 is DFQATT and CDR2 SNEGSKA (reference sequence). This chain's CDR3 is CSARKGSQPQHF. The CDR3 DNA reads TGCAGTGCTAGAAAGGGATCCCAGCCCCAGCATTTT.

The chain combines TRBV4-1 with TRBJ2-7; TRBD2 matches at 7 bases. Germline loops: CDR1 MGHRA, CDR2 YSYEKL. The CDR3 covers 16 residues. V lost 2 bases to trimming and J lost 1 base; unmatched junction nucleotides: 8. This CDR3 reads CASSQLTSVPSYEQYF. DNA of the CDR3: TGCGCCAGCAGCCAACTCACTAGCGTTCCGTCCTACGAGCAGTACTTC.

This clonotype has only a few counts. The chain is built from TRBV20-1 and TRBJ2-3; D not resolved. This CDR3 has 14 amino acids. V was cut by 2 bases and J by 0 bases, with 9 bases left in between. The V gene's germline CDR1 is DFQATT and CDR2 SNEGSKA (reference sequence). Here the CDR3 reads CSARRVLSTDTQYF. The DNA of the CDR3 is TGCAGTGCTAGACGGGTCCTCAGCACAGATACGCAGTATTTT.

The rearrangement links TRBV20-1 to TRBJ2-1; no firm D call. Trimming took off 2 bases at V and 4 bases at J, with 9 bases between the two ends. CDR1 and CDR2 (germline): DFQATT, SNEGSKA (reference sequence). The CDR3 runs 13 residues. The CDR3 protein is CSARRSVYNEQFF. CDR3 bases: TGCAGTGCTAGACGCTCAGTTTACAATGAGCAGTTCTTC.

V gene TRBV27 combines with J gene TRBJ2-7; 7 nucleotides agree with TRBD2. V lost 6 bases to trimming and J lost 6 bases; unmatched junction nucleotides: 8. The CDR3 has 13 residues. CDR1 is MNHEY and CDR2 is SMNVEV in the germline V gene (reference sequence). The CDR3 loop is CASSESSGGEQYF. The DNA of the CDR3 is TGTGCCAGCAGCGAATCCTCGGGAGGCGAGCAGTACTTC.

In its sample, this clonotype was seen a few times. The CDR3 sequence is CASSLRDRIYEQYF. In DNA, the CDR3 is TGTGCCAGCAGCCTACGGGACAGGATATACGAGCAGTACTTC. The genes are TRBV3-1 and TRBJ2-7; 8 nucleotides agree with TRBD1. V lost 4 bases, J lost 4 bases, and 6 bases stayed unmatched. The CDR3 totals 14 residues. Germline CDR1 is LGHDT and CDR2 is YNNKEL (reference sequence).

This clonotype has ten or more counts. The chain carries TRBV12-3 or TRBV12-4 and TRBJ2-7; the match to TRBD2 covers 8 bases. This CDR3 is 15 amino acids long. The junction had 4 bases not matched to a gene; V was cut back by 1 base and J by 2 bases. The CDR3 loop reads CASSLGGGPAYEQYF. The CDR3 bases are TGTGCCAGCAGTTTAGGCGGGGGGCCCGCCTACGAGCAGTACTTC.

The rearrangement joins TRBV20-1 to TRBJ1-6; D is uncertain. CDR3 size: 16 residues. V lost 6 bases to trimming and J lost 0 bases, with 15 bases between them. Germline V gene sequence: CDR1 DFQATT, CDR2 SNEGSKA (reference sequence). In nucleotides, the CDR3 is TGCAGTGCCCCGGAGACGGGGAGCTCCTATAATTCACCCCTCCACTTT. This sequence encodes CSAPETGSSYNSPLHF.

This clonotype has only a few counts. CDR3 sequence reads: CASRAQGGNTEAFF. The CDR3 nucleotides read TGTGCCAGCAGAGCACAGGGTGGGAACACTGAAGCTTTCTTT. V is TRBV6-4 and J is TRBJ1-1; the D gene is possibly TRBD1 (6 bases). The V end was cut by 6 bases, the J end by 1 base, with 12 bases between. Germline lookup yields CDR1 MRHNA and CDR2 SNTAGT. This CDR3 is built from 14 residues.

V usage is TRBV7-9 and J usage is TRBJ2-1; tentatively, D is TRBD1 or TRBD2 (6 bases each). Germline V lookup: CDR1 SEHNR, CDR2 FQNEAQ (reference sequence). With 0 bases removed from V and 3 bases from J, the gap between germline ends came to 9 bases. This CDR3 comprises 15 residues. The CDR3 coding sequence is TGTGCCAGCAGCTTAGCGGGGGGCTTCTACAATGAGCAGTTCTTC. Its protein is CASSLAGGFYNEQFF.

This chain connects TRBV11-1 to TRBJ1-1; D might be TRBD1 (5 bases). Germline V gene data show CDR1 as SGHAT and CDR2 as FQDESV (reference sequence). The CDR3 length is 13 residues. The V and J ends lost 5 bases and 6 bases respectively, with 13 bases between them. CDR3 sequence reads: CASSITGGSEAFF. CDR3 DNA sequence: TGTGCCAGCAGCATCACGGGGGGTTCTGAAGCTTTCTTT.

J is TRBJ2-1 and V is TRBV9; no clear D gene. CDR1 and CDR2 from the germline V gene are SGDLS and YYNGEE. The ends were cut back, 0 bases at V and 0 bases at J, with 10 bases in the middle. The length of the CDR3 is 16 residues. The CDR3 DNA sequence: TGTGCCAGCAGCGTAGTGGGCTGGAGCTCCTACAATGAGCAGTTCTTC. Protein: CASSVVGWSSYNEQFF.

This chain uses TRBV9 with TRBJ2-2, with 12 positions matching TRBD1. CDR3 length equals 17 residues. V lost 2 bases, J lost 6 bases, and 8 bases stayed unmatched. Looked up from germline, CDR1 is SGDLS and CDR2 is YYNGEE. The CDR3 nucleotides read TGTGCCAGCAGCGTTCCCGGGACAGGGGGCAAGGCCGGGGAGCTGTTTTTT. The encoded protein is CASSVPGTGGKAGELFF.

The CDR3 protein is CASSIGHWASGRLYEQYF. For the CDR3, the DNA is TGTGCCAGTAGTATAGGCCATTGGGCGAGCGGGAGGCTGTACGAGCAGTACTTC. This chain links TRBV19 with TRBJ2-7, with 9 bases matching TRBD2. Germline V gives CDR1 LNHDA, CDR2 SQIVND (reference sequence). J gave up 4 bases and V 1 base, and 14 bases lay outside the gene matches. The CDR3 is 18 residues long.

The V gene is TRBV13, the J gene TRBJ2-1, with a weak D call TRBD2 (5 bases). V shed 5 bases and J shed 2 bases, with 16 bases lying between them. Germline V gene sequence: CDR1 PRHDT, CDR2 FYEKMQ (reference sequence). The CDR3 loop spans 16 amino acids. CDR3 sequence reads: CASSPTGIHTYNEQFF. CDR3 coding DNA: TGTGCCAGCAGCCCTACCGGGATTCATACCTACAATGAGCAGTTCTTC.

This clonotype was found a few times. The genes are TRBV12-3 or TRBV12-4 and TRBJ2-5; weak D call: TRBD1 (5 bases). CDR3 length: 15 amino acids. V dropped 5 bases and J dropped 5 bases, with 18 bases sitting between them. The CDR3 reads CASSGVSQGLETQYF. The CDR3 bases are TGTGCCAGCAGTGGCGTGTCGCAGGGCCTGGAGACCCAGTACTTC.

The chain links TRBV5-1 to TRBJ2-7, with D unresolved. The CDR3 contains 12 residues. Looked up from germline, CDR1 is SGHRS and CDR2 is YFSETQ. Trimming cost V 4 bases and J 5 bases, with 10 bases left between them. The CDR3 reads CASSAHGNEQYF. The CDR3 DNA reads TGCGCCAGCAGCGCGCACGGAAACGAGCAGTACTTC.

This rearrangement joins TRBV7-9 to TRBJ1-1, with 7 bases aligning to TRBD1. Unmatched junction bases numbered 4, after V lost 5 bases and J lost 1 base. CDR1 is SEHNR, CDR2 FQNEAQ, per germline (reference sequence). CDR3 length equals 14 residues. CDR3 nucleotides: TGTGCCAGCAGCCCGAGGGACAGGAACACTGAAGCTTTCTTT. It specifies CASSPRDRNTEAFF.

This rearrangement joins TRBV9 to TRBJ2-3, with TRBD2 matching over 9 bases. V lost 3 bases, J lost 4 bases, and 9 bases stayed unmatched. The CDR3 consists of 16 residues. Germline V gene sequence: CDR1 SGDLS, CDR2 YYNGEE. The CDR3 is CASSEGAGGPPDTQYF. CDR3 coding DNA: TGTGCCAGCAGCGAGGGGGCGGGGGGGCCCCCAGATACGCAGTATTTT.

This clonotype came up a few times. The chain employs TRBV20-1 and TRBJ2-2, with 7 positions matching TRBD2. The germline gives CDR1 DFQATT, CDR2 SNEGSKA (reference sequence). After removal of 1 base from V and 5 bases from J, the junction contained 10 bases not matched to a gene. The CDR3 runs to 16 residues. The CDR3 DNA follows: TGCAGTGCTAGAGGAGCGGGACCTAGCCAGACCGGGGAGCTGTTTTTT. This sequence encodes CSARGAGPSQTGELFF.

This rearrangement joins TRBV28 to TRBJ2-7; 9 bases are a match to TRBD2. Germline V gives CDR1 MDHEN, CDR2 SYDVKM. The CDR3 loop spans 14 amino acids. With 6 bases clipped from V and 3 bases from J, the junction kept 6 bases outside the gene matches. The CDR3: CASRLGTSYYEQYF. DNA for the CDR3: TGTGCCAGCAGACTCGGGACTAGCTACTACGAGCAGTACTTC.

This clonotype was seen repeatedly, ten times or more. V usage is TRBV6-4 and J usage is TRBJ2-3; D is unclear. The length of the CDR3 is 15 residues. From germline, CDR1 is MRHNA and CDR2 SNTAGT. Trimming took 0 bases from V and 1 from J, leaving 8 bases between them. For the CDR3, the DNA is TGTGCCAGCAGTGACTCAGAACATGGCACAGATACGCAGTATTTT. Encoded protein: CASSDSEHGTDTQYF.

This clonotype was picked up a small number of times. The rearrangement joins TRBV4-2 to TRBJ2-7; 12 bases map to TRBD2. This CDR3 comprises 15 residues. Germline CDR1 LGHNA, CDR2 YNFKEQ. The J segment lost 7 bases and the V segment lost 3 bases, leaving 7 bases of the junction unmatched. This chain's CDR3 is CASSQRLAGEDEQYF. CDR3 nucleotide sequence: TGTGCCAGCAGCCAGCGACTAGCGGGAGAGGATGAGCAGTACTTC.